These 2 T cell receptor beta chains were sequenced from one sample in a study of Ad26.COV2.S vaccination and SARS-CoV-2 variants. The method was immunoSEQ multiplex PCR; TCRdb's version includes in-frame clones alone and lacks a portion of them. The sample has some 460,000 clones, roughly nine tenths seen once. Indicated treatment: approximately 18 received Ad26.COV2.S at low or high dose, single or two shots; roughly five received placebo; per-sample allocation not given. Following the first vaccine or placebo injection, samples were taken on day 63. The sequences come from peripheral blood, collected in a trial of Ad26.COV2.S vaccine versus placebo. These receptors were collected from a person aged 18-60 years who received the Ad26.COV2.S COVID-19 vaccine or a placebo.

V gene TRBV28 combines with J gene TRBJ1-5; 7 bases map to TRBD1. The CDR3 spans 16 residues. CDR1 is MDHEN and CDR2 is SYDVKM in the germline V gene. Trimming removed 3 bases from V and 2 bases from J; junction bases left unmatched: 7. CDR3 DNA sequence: TGTGCCAGCAGTTTTGGACAGGCGAAGGGCAATCAGCCCCAGCATTTT. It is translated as CASSFGQAKGNQPQHF.

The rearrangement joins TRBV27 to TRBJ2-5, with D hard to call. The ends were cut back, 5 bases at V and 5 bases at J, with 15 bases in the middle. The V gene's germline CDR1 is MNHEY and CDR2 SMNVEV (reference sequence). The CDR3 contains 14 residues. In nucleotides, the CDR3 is TGTGCCAGCAGTCCCCTGGGCCAGTGGGAGACCCAGTACTTC. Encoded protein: CASSPLGQWETQYF.